This T cell receptor (beta chain) is from a study of beta chain features in type 1 diabetes. As every portion of the isolated RNA was reverse transcribed, the sequencing read expressed TCRB transcripts. TCRdb's copy holds only in-frame clones and misses some; the assay was immunoSEQ multiplex PCR. The table includes 900,000 or so clones, 17% detected once. Points on this clone: Antigen: not known.

The CDR3 loop spans 15 amino acids. V was clipped by 3 bases and J by 10 bases; unmatched bases: 9. The germline V gene encodes CDR1 LNHNV and CDR2 YYDKDF (reference sequence). Whole-study findings and limits: PCR might favor shorter templates, but any such skew would affect patients and controls equally. cDNA sequencing could over-represent cells with high TCR expression. Type 1 diabetes patients had TCRB CDR3s that were shorter (moderately but significantly so) in all four CD4+ subsets.

The V gene is TRBV15, the J gene TRBJ2-1; the match to TRBD2 covers 10 bases. Sequenced material: naive CD4+ T cells from blood. This receptor was taken from a young woman in good health. CDR3 DNA sequence: TGTGCCACCAGCAGCCTAGCGGGAGCGGGTTTGGAGCAGTTCTTC. Its protein product is CATSSLAGAGLEQFF.